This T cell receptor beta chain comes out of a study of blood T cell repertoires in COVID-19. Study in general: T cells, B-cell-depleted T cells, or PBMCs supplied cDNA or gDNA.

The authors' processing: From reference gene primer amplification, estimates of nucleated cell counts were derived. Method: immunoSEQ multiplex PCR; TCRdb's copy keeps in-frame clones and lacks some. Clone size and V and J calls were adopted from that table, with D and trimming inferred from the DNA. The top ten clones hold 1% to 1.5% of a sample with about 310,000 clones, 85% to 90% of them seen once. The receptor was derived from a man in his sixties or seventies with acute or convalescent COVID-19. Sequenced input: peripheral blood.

CDR3 bases: TGTGCCAGCAGACTCACGTTGTTAGCTGGCTACACCTTC. Its translation: CASRLTLLAGYTF. The chain carries TRBV28 and TRBJ1-2; D gene ambiguous. The CDR3 sequence is 13 residues long. The V gene's germline CDR1 is MDHEN and CDR2 SYDVKM. Trimming removed 6 bases at V and 7 bases at J, with 15 bases between.